This section outlines one T cell receptor (beta chain) sequence together with its context. This entry belongs to a study of TIL therapy for anti-PD-1-resistant metastatic lung cancer. J was trimmed by 1 base and V by 5 bases; bases with no gene match: 12. This CDR3 is built from 19 residues. Germline loops: CDR1 WSHSY, CDR2 SAAADI. This was the immunoSEQ v3 assay. Sequenced by immunoSEQ multiplex PCR; TCRdb stores in-frame clones only, minus some. The table shows roughly 46,000 clones, with 65% to 90% occurring only once. This sample's time point: pre-treatment sample, taken before nivolumab and TIL therapy.

Sequences were derived from blood, sampled at baseline. The sequence was collected from a person aged 25-85 years with non-small cell lung cancer. The chain employs TRBV10-2 and TRBJ2-2; 11 bases line up with TRBD2. Written as DNA, the CDR3 is TGCGCCAGCAGTTCTCTTACTAGCGGGAGCCCTGTGAACACCGGGGAGCTGTTTTTT. The encoded protein is CASSSLTSGSPVNTGELFF.